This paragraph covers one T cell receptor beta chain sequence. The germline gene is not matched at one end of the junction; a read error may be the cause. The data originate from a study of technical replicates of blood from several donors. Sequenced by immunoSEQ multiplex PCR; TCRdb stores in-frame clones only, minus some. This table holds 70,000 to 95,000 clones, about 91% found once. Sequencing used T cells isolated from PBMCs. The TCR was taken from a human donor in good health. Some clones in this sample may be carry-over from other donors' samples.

CDR3 nucleotide sequence: TGTGCTAGCAGCTTAGCACTTAATCAGCCCCAGCATTTT. This translates into CASSLALNQPQHF. V gene TRBV7-7 combines with J gene TRBJ1-5; D unresolved. The CDR3 covers 13 residues. Germline assignment: CDR1 SSHAT and CDR2 FNYEAQ (reference sequence).